A single sample gave rise to the 6 T cell receptor beta chains below, sequenced in a study of CD8+ T cells in alopecia areata. Treatment described: oral pan-JAK inhibitor, 5-10 mg twice daily. Sequencing used cDNA as its template, made by extracting RNA and reverse transcribing it. The assay was immunoSEQ multiplex PCR, and TCRdb's table has in-frame clones only and misses some. This sample has 200,000 or so clones, with roughly 60% found just once. The input for sequencing was CD4+ T cells sorted from blood, taken at week 24, from a patient treated with tofacitinib. The receptor source for this set is a human donor with alopecia areata.

The chain combines TRBV7-2 with TRBJ2-1, with 11 bases identical to TRBD1. Germline trimming cut 1 base from V and 15 bases from J; bases unmatched to any gene: 2. In germline, CDR1 is SGHTA, CDR2 FQGNSA. This CDR3 is built from 12 residues. The CDR3 nucleotides are TGTGCCAGCAGCTTAGGCGGGACAGGGGGGTTCTTC. As protein: CASSLGGTGGFF.

The rearrangement joins TRBV10-3 to TRBJ2-4; the D gene is possibly TRBD1 (5 bases). Trimming left V 1 base short and J 9 bases short, with 10 bases between. Germline V gives CDR1 ENHRY, CDR2 SYGVKD. The CDR3 has 13 residues. The CDR3 loop reads CAISELDTSIQYF. The DNA of the CDR3 is TGTGCCATCAGTGAGTTGGACACAAGCATTCAGTACTTC.

This chain joins TRBV20-1 and TRBJ2-7; D unresolved. The V end was cut by 3 bases, the J end by 5 bases, with 8 bases between. This CDR3 region has 11 residues. Germline CDR1 reads DFQATT; CDR2 reads SNEGSKA (reference sequence). The CDR3 region is CSASLRDEQYF. For the CDR3, the DNA is TGCAGTGCTAGTCTCCGGGACGAGCAGTACTTC.

The chain joins TRBV6-6 to TRBJ2-7, with 12 bases matching TRBD2. V lost 0 bases, J lost 6 bases, and 6 bases stayed unmatched. CDR3 size: 16 residues. From germline, CDR1 is MNHNY and CDR2 SVGAGI (reference sequence). The CDR3 DNA reads as TGTGCCAGCAGTTACTCCGCTAGCGGGGGGGTCCCCGAGCAGTACTTC. Translated, it gives CASSYSASGGVPEQYF.

This chain uses TRBV5-1 with TRBJ2-3, with D maybe TRBD1 (6 bases). V lost 3 bases and J 0 bases, leaving 8 bases between the germline ends. Germline V gives CDR1 SGHRS, CDR2 YFSETQ. This CDR3 has 14 residues. CDR3 region: CASSSGQSTDTQYF. The CDR3 region has the DNA TGCGCCAGCAGCTCTGGACAGAGCACAGATACGCAGTATTTT.

This clone was found a few times. The rearrangement uses TRBV4-3 and TRBJ2-5, with TRBD2 matching 9 bases. Germline CDR1 is LGHNA and CDR2 is YSLEER. Trimming removed 4 bases from V and 5 bases from J; junction bases left unmatched: 11. This CDR3 has 16 amino acids. CDR3 sequence reads: CASSPSASGAVETQYF. The CDR3 nucleotides are TGCGCCAGCAGCCCCTCGGCTAGCGGGGCTGTGGAGACCCAGTACTTC.